This TCR beta chain derives from a study of blood T cell repertoires in COVID-19. Study summary: COVID-19 samples from acute and convalescent phases originated in the United States, Italy and Spain. Nucleic acid was either cDNA or gDNA, and it came from T cells, B-cell-depleted T cells, or PBMCs.

Per the authors' pipeline: Reference gene primer amplification gave estimated nucleated cell counts. TCRdb keeps only in-frame clones here, not all; method: immunoSEQ multiplex PCR. V, J and clone size derive from that table, while D and trimming were established from the DNA sequence. Among over 150,000 clones listed, around 84% were seen once. Trimming took off 0 bases at V and 0 bases at J, with 11 bases between the two ends. CDR1 MGHDK and CDR2 SYGVNS come from the germline V gene. CDR3 size: 16 residues. This clone was counted a single time. This TCR came from a man between 50 and 59 years old with active or convalescent COVID-19. The sample comprised peripheral blood. The chain carries TRBV25-1 and TRBJ2-5; TRBD1 might be the D (7 bases). The CDR3 loop reads CASSEYRGAYQETQYF. Written as DNA, the CDR3 is TGTGCCAGCAGTGAATACAGGGGGGCATACCAAGAGACCCAGTACTTC.